These T cell receptor beta chains were read from a single sample in a study of post-analysis software for immune sequencing data. Via MiXCR, TCRdb re-called the PCR reads, giving one row per CDR3 protein. Among 750,000 to 950,000 distinct CDR3 sequences, under 70% were seen once, and the ten largest hold approximately 4.5%. The sequenced material came from blood. These receptors all stem from a girl aged 5-17 years with multiple sclerosis. The CDR3 runs from the conserved cysteine through the conserved F or W. A D gene is named only where the DNA matches it firmly. Expanded clones are given a class, and other clones once, few, many or no size at all.

clone size	V gene	J gene	D gene	CDR3 DNA	CDR3 protein
once	TRBV27	TRBJ2-1	TRBD2	TGTGCCAGCAGGTCAACCACCGGACTAGCGGGAGGGGGCTACAATGAGCAGTTCTTC	CASRSTTGLAGGGYNEQFF
-	TRBV6-5	TRBJ2-7	TRBD1	TGTGCCAGCAGTCCCACTGGACAGGGTTTCCACGAGCAGTACTTC	CASSPTGQGFHEQYF
-	TRBV7-3	TRBJ2-1	TRBD2	TGTGCCAGCAGCTTAACGGCTACTAGCGGGGCCTTGACTGAGCAGTTCTTC	CASSLTATSGALTEQFF
-	TRBV7-8	TRBJ2-3	-	TGTGCCAGCAGCTTGTTGTCCCTGAGCACAGATACGCAGTATTTT	CASSLLSLSTDTQYF
-	TRBV28	TRBJ2-5	TRBD2	TGTGCCAGCAGTCCTCCCCTTAGCGGGATACAAGAGACCCAGTACTTC	CASSPPLSGIQETQYF
-	TRBV20-1	TRBJ2-1	-	TGCAGTGCTTCTTTAATATGGGCCCACAATGAGCAGTTCTTC	CSASLIWAHNEQFF
-	TRBV6-5	TRBJ2-5	-	TGTGTCAGCAAGATTTCCGGGTCTAATAAGCAGTACTTC	CVSKISGSNKQYF
-	TRBV7-2	TRBJ2-5	-	TGTGCCAGCAGCTTAGATAAAGGGGGACGGGAGACCCAGTACTTC	CASSLDKGGRETQYF
few	TRBV12-3/TRBV12-4	TRBJ2-4	TRBD2	TGTGCCAGCAGAACTAGCGGGAGGGCCGGGTTGGACATTCAGTACTTC	CASRTSGRAGLDIQYF
once	TRBV5-1	TRBJ2-3	-	TGCGCCAGCAGCCCGATACCGGGACCCCTGGAAGATACGCAGTATTTT	CASSPIPGPLEDTQYF
-	TRBV7-3	TRBJ1-6	-	TGTGCCAGCAGCTACCGGGATAGGGGTTCACCCCTCCACTTT	CASSYRDRGSPLHF
few	TRBV10-3	TRBJ1-1	-	TGTGCCATCAGTGAAAGGGATTGGGGAGCTGGAGAAGCTTTCTTT	CAISERDWGAGEAFF
-	TRBV7-3	TRBJ2-3	-	TGTGCCAGCAGCTATGGAGCTACAGATACGCAGTATTTT	CASSYGATDTQYF
-	TRBV6-5	TRBJ2-7	TRBD1	TGTGCCAGCAGTTACCGGGACAGTCCCTCCTACGAGCAGTACTTC	CASSYRDSPSYEQYF
few	TRBV3-1	TRBJ2-4	-	TGTGCCAGCAGCCTAAGACGAACACAGGGTGTGAACATTCAGTACTTC	CASSLRRTQGVNIQYF
-	TRBV3-1	TRBJ2-1	-	TGTGCCAGCAGTCATGACCAGGGACCCTACAATGAGCAGTTCTTC	CASSHDQGPYNEQFF
-	TRBV7-9	TRBJ2-7	TRBD1	TGTGCCAGCACTAACAAAACAGGGGGCAGATACGAGCAGTACTTC	CASTNKTGGRYEQYF
-	TRBV20-1	TRBJ2-5	-	TGCAGTGCTAGAGCCCCCCCGCTTTACCAAGAGACCCAGTACTTC	CSARAPPLYQETQYF
-	TRBV7-6	TRBJ2-3	-	TGTGCCAGCAGCTCCCGGGGCGGAGGGTTCACAGATACGCAGTATTTT	CASSSRGGGFTDTQYF
-	TRBV27	TRBJ2-5	TRBD1	TGTGCCAGCAGCCTGAACCCTGGACAGGGGGAAGAGACCCAGTACTTC	CASSLNPGQGEETQYF
-	TRBV7-9	TRBJ2-7	TRBD2	TGTGCCAGCAGCCAGACTAGCAACGAGCAGTACTTC	CASSQTSNEQYF
few	TRBV30	TRBJ2-7	-	TGTGCCTTCCAAACAGCGAAGCAGTACTTC	CAFQTAKQYF
-	TRBV20-1	TRBJ2-3	TRBD2	TGCAGTGCTTTTAGCGGGGTTCAGAATACGCAGTATTTT	CSAFSGVQNTQYF
-	TRBV12-3/TRBV12-4	TRBJ2-1	-	TGTGCCAGCAGTCTCGTTGGCGGGCCCTACGAATTCGAGGAGCAGTTCTTC	CASSLVGGPYEFEEQFF
-	TRBV6-1	TRBJ2-1	-	TGTGCCAGCAGCAGGGTCGCGTTGAATGAGCAGTTCTTC	CASSRVALNEQFF
-	TRBV29-1	TRBJ2-5	-	TGCAGCATTGAAGCGCAGGGTGACCACCAAGAGACCCAGTACTTC	CSIEAQGDHQETQYF
-	TRBV19	TRBJ1-5	-	TGTGCCAGTAGTATGTCAGGGGTTCAGCCCCAGCATTTT	CASSMSGVQPQHF
-	TRBV28	TRBJ2-1	TRBD2	TGTGCCAGCAGCTTCCTAGCGGGAGTACCTGGGGAGCAGTTCTTC	CASSFLAGVPGEQFF
-	TRBV6-5	TRBJ1-2	TRBD1	TGTGCCAGTAGTCCCGTCGGACAGGCTCAAAACTATGGCTACACCTTC	CASSPVGQAQNYGYTF
-	TRBV12-3/TRBV12-4	TRBJ2-3	TRBD2	TGTGCCAGCAGCAGTTCGGGGGGGATAGATACGCAGTATTTT	CASSSSGGIDTQYF
-	TRBV24-1	TRBJ2-1	TRBD2	TGTGCCACCAGTGAGAGGACTAGCGGGAGCGAAAAGAATGAGCAGTTCTTC	CATSERTSGSEKNEQFF
-	TRBV5-1	TRBJ2-5	-	TGCGCCAGCAGCTCCAGACTTTTGGGGGAGGAGACCCAGTACTTC	CASSSRLLGEETQYF
few	TRBV10-2	TRBJ2-5	-	TGCGCCAGCAGTGGCCACGAGGGAGGCGAGACCCAGTACTTC	CASSGHEGGETQYF
-	TRBV9	TRBJ2-5	TRBD2	TGTGCCAGCAGCAGGGGGACTAGCGGGGGGGCCCGGGAGACCCAGTACTTC	CASSRGTSGGARETQYF
few	TRBV29-1	TRBJ2-3	-	TGCAGCGTTGATCCAGGGAATTTAGGCACAGATACGCAGTATTTT	CSVDPGNLGTDTQYF
once	TRBV7-9	TRBJ2-1	TRBD2	TGTGCCAGCAGCTTATGGTTAGCGGGACTCAATGAGCAGTTCTTC	CASSLWLAGLNEQFF
few	TRBV9	TRBJ2-7	-	TGTGCCAGCAGCACCCACGGGACATCGTCCTACGAGCAGTACTTC	CASSTHGTSSYEQYF
-	TRBV6-2/TRBV6-3	TRBJ2-5	-	TGTGCCAGCAGCCTCACTAGCAGTCAAGAGACCCAGTACTTC	CASSLTSSQETQYF
-	TRBV5-1	TRBJ2-5	-	TGCGCCAGCAGCCCAGTTTCAGGGGGGCAAGAGACCCAGTACTTC	CASSPVSGGQETQYF
-	TRBV6-6	TRBJ2-7	-	TGTGCCAGCAGTTACGGGGGGTGCGACGAGCAGTACTTC	CASSYGGCDEQYF
-	TRBV7-6	TRBJ2-7	-	TGTGCCAGCAGCTTGGGACCGGGGGCGAACGGGGACTACGAGCAGTACTTC	CASSLGPGANGDYEQYF
-	TRBV20-1	TRBJ2-7	-	TGCAGTGCTAGAGACCGACAGAGCCTCTACGAGCAGTACTTC	CSARDRQSLYEQYF
-	TRBV14	TRBJ2-7	TRBD2	TGTGCCAGCAGCCCAACTAGCGGGGCGGCGTACGAGCAGTACTTC	CASSPTSGAAYEQYF
few	TRBV6-6	TRBJ1-6	-	TGTGCCAGCAGGAGTAATTCACCCCTCCACTTT	CASRSNSPLHF
few	TRBV2	TRBJ1-1	-	TGTGCCAGCAGATCCACAGGGATGGCTGAAGCTTTCTTT	CASRSTGMAEAFF
few	TRBV29-1	TRBJ2-7	-	TGCAGAACGGGAAAGGTCAACTCCTACGAGCAGTACTTC	CRTGKVNSYEQYF
-	TRBV5-1	TRBJ2-1	TRBD1	TGCGCCAGCAGCCCGGGACAGGGTTTTTTTTGGGATGAGCAGTTCTTC	CASSPGQGFFWDEQFF
few	TRBV5-1	TRBJ2-3	TRBD2	TGCGCCAGCAGCTTGGATGGGACTATGTATCGCACAGATACGCAGTATTTT	CASSLDGTMYRTDTQYF
-	TRBV12-5	TRBJ1-5	-	TGTGCTAGTGGGCCTAGTCCTTCAGGGACGGGCAATCAGCCCCAGCATTTT	CASGPSPSGTGNQPQHF
-	TRBV20-1	TRBJ2-1	-	TGCAGTGCTATTGGACGACAATACAATGAGCAGTTCTTC	CSAIGRQYNEQFF
-	TRBV29-1	TRBJ2-1	-	TGCAGCGTTGAGCCTGAACTCTACAATGAGCAGTTCTTC	CSVEPELYNEQFF
-	TRBV29-1	TRBJ2-5	-	TGCAGCGTTGAAAACCATTCCCCTCGGGAGCAGTACTTC	CSVENHSPREQYF